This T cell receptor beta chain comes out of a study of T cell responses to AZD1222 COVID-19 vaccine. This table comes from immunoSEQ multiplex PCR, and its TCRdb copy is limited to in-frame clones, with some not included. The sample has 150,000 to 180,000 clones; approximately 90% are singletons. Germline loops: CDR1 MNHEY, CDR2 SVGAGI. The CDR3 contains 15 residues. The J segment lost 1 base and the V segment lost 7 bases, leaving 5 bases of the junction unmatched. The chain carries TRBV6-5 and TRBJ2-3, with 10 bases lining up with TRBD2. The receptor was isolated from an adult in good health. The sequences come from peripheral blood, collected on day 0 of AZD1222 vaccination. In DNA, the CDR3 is TGTGCCAGCACCTTAAGCGGGGGGGGCACAGATACGCAGTATTTT. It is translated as CASTLSGGGTDTQYF.